The TCR beta chain under discussion was sequenced for a study of blood T cell repertoires in COVID-19. Overall study: Specimens from acute and convalescent COVID-19 originated in the United States, Italy and Spain. T cells, B-cell-depleted T cells, or PBMCs supplied cDNA or gDNA.

As handled by the study authors: Amplified reference gene primers provided the basis for estimating nucleated cell counts. Clones were read by immunoSEQ multiplex PCR, and TCRdb kept only the in-frame ones, dropping some. V and J calls and clone size are those listed in that table; D and trimming were worked out from the DNA. Of around 100,000 clones listed, around nine tenths are singletons. Trimming pared 4 bases from V and 4 bases from J, leaving 17 bases between. The CDR3 spans 15 residues. From germline, CDR1 is MDHEN and CDR2 SYDVKM. J is TRBJ2-7 and V is TRBV28; tentative D call: TRBD2 (6 bases). Sequenced material: peripheral blood. The receptor's source is a woman aged 80 or over in a cohort sampled during active COVID-19. The CDR3 loop reads CASSSALGGYYEQYF. For the CDR3, the DNA is TGTGCCAGCAGTTCCGCACTGGGAGGCTATTACGAGCAGTACTTC.